This TCR beta chain was captured in a study of T cell repertoires in cytomegalovirus infection. Findings of the study overall: Totalled public TCR beta family frequency picked out people who carried CMV plus the relevant HLA.

From the reads, TCRdb called clonotypes with MiXCR, one entry per CDR3 protein. The sample holds 80,000 or so distinct CDR3 sequences, about 24% seen once. The CDR3 totals 18 residues. V dropped 4 bases and J dropped 4; count of bases not matched to a gene: 8. Germline V gives CDR1 MNHNS, CDR2 SASEGT. For this clonotype: What it binds is unknown.

This sample comprised CD8+ T cells from cultured PBMCs, obtained from culture after CMV antigen stimulation. This chain links TRBV6-1 with TRBJ2-1; 15 positions agree with TRBD2. The clonotype comes from a human donor in good health (CMV status not recorded). Some clones in this sample may be carry-over from other donors' samples. CDR3 coding DNA: TGTGCCAGCAGTGGACCCGGGACTAGCGGGGGGAAATACAATGAGCAGTTCTTC. Encoded protein: CASSGPGTSGGKYNEQFF.